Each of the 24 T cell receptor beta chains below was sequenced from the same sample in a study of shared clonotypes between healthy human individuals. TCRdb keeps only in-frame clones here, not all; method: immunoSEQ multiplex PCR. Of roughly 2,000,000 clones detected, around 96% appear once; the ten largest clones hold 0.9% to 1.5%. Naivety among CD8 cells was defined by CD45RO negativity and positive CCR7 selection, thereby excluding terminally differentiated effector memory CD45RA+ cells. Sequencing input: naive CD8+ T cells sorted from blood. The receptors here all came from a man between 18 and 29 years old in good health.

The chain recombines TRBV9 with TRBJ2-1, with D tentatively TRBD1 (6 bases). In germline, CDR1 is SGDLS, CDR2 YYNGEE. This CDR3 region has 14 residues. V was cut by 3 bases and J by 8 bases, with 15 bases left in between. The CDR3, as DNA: TGTGCCAGCAGCGGACCACAGGGTGGGCATGAGCAGTTCTTC. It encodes CASSGPQGGHEQFF. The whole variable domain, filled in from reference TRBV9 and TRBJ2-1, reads DSGVTQTPKHLITATGQRVTLRCSPRSGDLSVYWYQQSLDQGLQFLIQYYNGEERAKGNILERFSAQQFPDLHSELNLSSLELGDSALYFCASSGPQGGHEQFFGPGTRLTVL.

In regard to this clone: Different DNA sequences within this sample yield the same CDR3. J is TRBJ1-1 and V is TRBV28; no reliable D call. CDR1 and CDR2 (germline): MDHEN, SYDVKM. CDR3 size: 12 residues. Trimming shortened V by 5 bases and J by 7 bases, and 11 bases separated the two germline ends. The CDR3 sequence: CASSPLTGEAFF. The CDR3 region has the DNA TGTGCCAGCAGTCCACTGACGGGTGAAGCTTTCTTT.

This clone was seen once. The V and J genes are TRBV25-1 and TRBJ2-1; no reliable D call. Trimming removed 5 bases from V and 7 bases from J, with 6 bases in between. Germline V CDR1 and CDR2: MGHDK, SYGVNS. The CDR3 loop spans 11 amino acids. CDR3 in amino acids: CASSRANEQFF. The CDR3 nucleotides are TGTGCCAGCAGTAGGGCGAATGAGCAGTTCTTC.

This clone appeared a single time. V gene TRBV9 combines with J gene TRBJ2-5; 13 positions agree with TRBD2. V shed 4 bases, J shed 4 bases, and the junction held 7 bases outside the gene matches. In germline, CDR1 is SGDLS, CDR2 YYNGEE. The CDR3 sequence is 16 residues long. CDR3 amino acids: CASSHNRLAGGETQYF. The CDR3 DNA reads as TGTGCCAGCAGCCACAATCGACTAGCGGGAGGAGAGACCCAGTACTTC.

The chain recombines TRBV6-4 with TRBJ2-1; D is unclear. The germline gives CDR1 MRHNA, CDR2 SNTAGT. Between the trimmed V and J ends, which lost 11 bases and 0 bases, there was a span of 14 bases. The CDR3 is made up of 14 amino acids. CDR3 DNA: TGTGCCCTTCCAAGCTTAAGCTCCTACAATGAGCAGTTCTTC. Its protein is CALPSLSSYNEQFF.

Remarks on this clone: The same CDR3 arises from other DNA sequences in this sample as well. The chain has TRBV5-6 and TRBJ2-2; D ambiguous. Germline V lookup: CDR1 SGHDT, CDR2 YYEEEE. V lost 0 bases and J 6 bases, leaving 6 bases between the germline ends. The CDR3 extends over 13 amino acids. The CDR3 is CASSLGTAGELFF. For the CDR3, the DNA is TGTGCCAGCAGCTTGGGTACGGCCGGGGAGCTGTTTTTT.

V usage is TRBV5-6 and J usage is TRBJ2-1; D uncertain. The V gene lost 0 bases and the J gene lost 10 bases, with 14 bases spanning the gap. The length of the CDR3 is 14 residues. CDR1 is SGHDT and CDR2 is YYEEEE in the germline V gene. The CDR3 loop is CASSLVGPIPEQFF. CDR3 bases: TGTGCCAGCAGCTTGGTCGGCCCTATACCGGAGCAGTTCTTC.

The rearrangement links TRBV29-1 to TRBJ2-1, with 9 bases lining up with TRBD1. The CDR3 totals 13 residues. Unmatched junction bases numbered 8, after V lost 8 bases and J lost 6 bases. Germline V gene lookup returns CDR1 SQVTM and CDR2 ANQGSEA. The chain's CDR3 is CSLSGTGTNEQFF. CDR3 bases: TGCAGCCTTTCCGGGACAGGGACCAATGAGCAGTTCTTC.

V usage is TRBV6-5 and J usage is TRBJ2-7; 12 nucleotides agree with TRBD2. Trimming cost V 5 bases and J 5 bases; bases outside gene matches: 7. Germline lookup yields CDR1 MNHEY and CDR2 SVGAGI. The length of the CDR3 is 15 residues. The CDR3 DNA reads TGTGCCAGCAGTCTCCTAGCGGGGGGGAGCGACGAGCAGTACTTC. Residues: CASSLLAGGSDEQYF.

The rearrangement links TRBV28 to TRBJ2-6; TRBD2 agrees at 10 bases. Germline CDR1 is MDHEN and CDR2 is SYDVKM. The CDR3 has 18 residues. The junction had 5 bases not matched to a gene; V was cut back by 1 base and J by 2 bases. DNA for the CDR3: TGTGCCAGCAGTTTATTATCAGCGGGGGGGCCTGGGGCCAACGTCCTGACTTTC. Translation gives CASSLLSAGGPGANVLTF.

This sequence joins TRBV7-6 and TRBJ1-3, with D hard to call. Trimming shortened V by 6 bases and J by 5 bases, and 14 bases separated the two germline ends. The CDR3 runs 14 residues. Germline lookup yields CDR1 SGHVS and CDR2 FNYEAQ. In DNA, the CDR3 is TGTGCCAGCAGAGCCGGACTTGTACGAAACACCATATATTTT. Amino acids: CASRAGLVRNTIYF.

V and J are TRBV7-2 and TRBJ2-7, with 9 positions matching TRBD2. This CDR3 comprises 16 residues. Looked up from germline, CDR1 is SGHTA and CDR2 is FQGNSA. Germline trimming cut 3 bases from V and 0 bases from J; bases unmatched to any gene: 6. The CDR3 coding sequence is TGTGCCAGCAGCTTCCCTAGCGGGGTCAGCTCCTACGAGCAGTACTTC. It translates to CASSFPSGVSSYEQYF. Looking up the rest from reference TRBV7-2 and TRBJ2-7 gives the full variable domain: GAGVSQSPSNKVTEKGKDVELRCDPISGHTALYWYRQSLGQGLEFLIYFQGNSAPDKSGLPSDRFSAERTGGSVSTLTIQRTQQEDSAVYLCASSFPSGVSSYEQYFGPGTRLTVT.

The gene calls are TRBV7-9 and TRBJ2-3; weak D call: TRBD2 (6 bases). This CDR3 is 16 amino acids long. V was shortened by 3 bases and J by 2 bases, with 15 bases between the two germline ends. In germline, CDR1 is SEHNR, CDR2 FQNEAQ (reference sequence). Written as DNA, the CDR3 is TGTGCCAGCAGCTTGGCGGGGTATTCAGTCACAGATACGCAGTATTTT. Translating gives CASSLAGYSVTDTQYF. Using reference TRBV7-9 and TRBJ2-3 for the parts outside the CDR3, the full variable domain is DTGVSQNPRHKITKRGQNVTFRCDPISEHNRLYWYRQTLGQGPEFLTYFQNEAQLEKSRLLSDRFSAERPKGSFSTLEIQRTEQGDSAMYLCASSLAGYSVTDTQYFGPGTRLTVL.

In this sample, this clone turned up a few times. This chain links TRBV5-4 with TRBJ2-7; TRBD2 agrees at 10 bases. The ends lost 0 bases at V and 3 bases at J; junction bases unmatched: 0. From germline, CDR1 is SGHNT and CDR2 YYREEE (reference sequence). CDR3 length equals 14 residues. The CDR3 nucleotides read TGTGCCAGCAGCTTGGCTAGCGGGGGCTACGAGCAGTACTTC. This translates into CASSLASGGYEQYF.

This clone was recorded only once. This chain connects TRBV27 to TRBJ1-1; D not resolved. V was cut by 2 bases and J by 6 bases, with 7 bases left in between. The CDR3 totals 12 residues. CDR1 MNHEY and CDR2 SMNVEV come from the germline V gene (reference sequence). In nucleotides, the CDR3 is TGTGCCAGCAGTTTACCGTCACCTGAAGCTTTCTTT. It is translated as CASSLPSPEAFF.

CDR3 sequence: CASSFAGGTGELFF. Here the CDR3 DNA reads TGTGCCAGCAGCTTTGCAGGGGGAACCGGGGAGCTGTTTTTT. The chain couples TRBV11-2 to TRBJ2-2, with 7 bases matching TRBD1. This CDR3 spans 14 amino acids. The germline gives CDR1 SGHAT, CDR2 FQNNGV. The trim removed 3 bases at V and 5 bases at J, leaving 3 bases unmatched.

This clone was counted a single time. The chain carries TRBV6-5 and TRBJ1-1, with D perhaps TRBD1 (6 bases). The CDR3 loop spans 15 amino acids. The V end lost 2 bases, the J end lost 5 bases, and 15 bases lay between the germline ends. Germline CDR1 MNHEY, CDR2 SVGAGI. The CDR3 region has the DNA TGTGCCAGCAGTTACAACGGGGGGGCGAGGACTGAAGCTTTCTTT. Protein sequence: CASSYNGGARTEAFF.

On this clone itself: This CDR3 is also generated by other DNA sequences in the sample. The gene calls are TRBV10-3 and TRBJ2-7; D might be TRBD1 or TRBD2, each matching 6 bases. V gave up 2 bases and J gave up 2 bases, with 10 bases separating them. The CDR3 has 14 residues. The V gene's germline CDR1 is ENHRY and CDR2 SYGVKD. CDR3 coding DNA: TGTGCCATCAGTGAGCTGGGGGGCGCCTACGAGCAGTACTTC. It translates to CAISELGGAYEQYF.

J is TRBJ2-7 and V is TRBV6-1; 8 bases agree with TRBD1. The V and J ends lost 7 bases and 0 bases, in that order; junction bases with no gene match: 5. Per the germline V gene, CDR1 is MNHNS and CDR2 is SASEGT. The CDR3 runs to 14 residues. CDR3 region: CASNAGQASYEQYF. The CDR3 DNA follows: TGTGCCAGCAATGCGGGACAGGCCTCCTACGAGCAGTACTTC.

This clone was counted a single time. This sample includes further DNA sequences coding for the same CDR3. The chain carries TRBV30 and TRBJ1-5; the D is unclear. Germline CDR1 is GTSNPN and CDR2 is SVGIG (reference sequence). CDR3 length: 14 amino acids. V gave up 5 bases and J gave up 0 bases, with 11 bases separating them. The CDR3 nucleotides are TGTGCCTGGGGGGTCGAAAATAGCAATCAGCCCCAGCATTTT. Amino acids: CAWGVENSNQPQHF. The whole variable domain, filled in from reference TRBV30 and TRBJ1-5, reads SQTIHQWPATLVQPVGSPLSLECTVEGTSNPNLYWYRQAAGRGLQLLFYSVGIGQISSEVPQNLSASRPQDRQFILSSKKLLLSDSGFYLCAWGVENSNQPQHFGDGTRLSIL.

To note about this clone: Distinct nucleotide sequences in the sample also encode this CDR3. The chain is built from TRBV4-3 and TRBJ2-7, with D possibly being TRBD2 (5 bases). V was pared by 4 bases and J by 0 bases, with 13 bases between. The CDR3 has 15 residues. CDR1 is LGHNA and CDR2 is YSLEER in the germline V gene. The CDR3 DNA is TGCGCCAGCAGCCTAACCGGGGAGAGCTCCTACGAGCAGTACTTC. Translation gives CASSLTGESSYEQYF.

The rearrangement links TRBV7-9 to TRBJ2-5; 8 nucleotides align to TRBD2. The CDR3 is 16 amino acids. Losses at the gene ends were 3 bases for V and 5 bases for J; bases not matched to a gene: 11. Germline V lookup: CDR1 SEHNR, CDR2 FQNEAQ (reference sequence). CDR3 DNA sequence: TGTGCCAGCAGCTTCTTCGGCGGGGGGCCAGGGGAGACCCAGTACTTC. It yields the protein CASSFFGGGPGETQYF.

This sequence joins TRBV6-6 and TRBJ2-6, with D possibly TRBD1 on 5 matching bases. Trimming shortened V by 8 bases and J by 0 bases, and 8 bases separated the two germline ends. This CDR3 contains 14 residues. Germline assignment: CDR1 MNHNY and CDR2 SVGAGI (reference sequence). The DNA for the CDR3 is TGTGCCAGCGGGGCTGTCTCTGGGGCCAACGTCCTGACTTTC. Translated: CASGAVSGANVLTF.

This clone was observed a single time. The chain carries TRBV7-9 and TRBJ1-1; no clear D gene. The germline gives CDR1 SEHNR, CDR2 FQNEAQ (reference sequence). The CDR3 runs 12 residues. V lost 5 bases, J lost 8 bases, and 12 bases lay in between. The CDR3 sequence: CASSGRKGEAFF. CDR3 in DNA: TGTGCCAGCAGCGGTAGGAAGGGAGAAGCTTTCTTT. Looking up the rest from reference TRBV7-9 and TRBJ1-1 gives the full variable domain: DTGVSQNPRHKITKRGQNVTFRCDPISEHNRLYWYRQTLGQGPEFLTYFQNEAQLEKSRLLSDRFSAERPKGSFSTLEIQRTEQGDSAMYLCASSGRKGEAFFGQGTRLTVV.